Listed here is a single T cell receptor beta chain. This clone showed up just once. Its antigen remains unidentified. Per-base quality was not reported, and no clone a single base away is much larger than it. These data come from a study of OX40 agonist ivuxolimab in advanced cancers. Turning to the overall study: Ivuxolimab was a fully human IgG2 agonistic monoclonal antibody targeting the costimulatory receptor OX40 (CD134). The purpose of peripheral TCRbeta sequencing was to test whether ivuxolimab changed TCR sequence diversity and led to clonal T-cell expansion. Among the approximately 54 dose-escalation patients, about 19 had hepatocellular carcinoma, 15 or so melanoma, 9 renal cell carcinoma and 9 head and neck cancer. A male proportion of roughly 80% and a mean age of around 60 years, ranging from roughly 23 to 90, were recorded for the dose-escalation cohort. The paper describes the monotherapy dose-escalation part (N ≈ 52 patients) of the phase I trial of ivuxolimab. Partial responses were achieved by three dose-escalation patients, of whom one had hepatocellular carcinoma and two had cutaneous melanoma. Prior anti-PD-1, anti-PD-L1 or anti-CTLA-4 therapy was permitted, and checkpoint inhibitors had been received by roughly two fifths of dose-escalation patients. Intravenous ivuxolimab was administered to patients every 2 weeks at six dose levels: 0.01, 0.1, 0.3, 1.5, 3 and 10 mg/kg. Overall study results and their limits: Low levels of normalized T-cell clonal expansion were also seen in some nonresponding patients. Partial responders in the 0.1-3.0 mg/kg groups had among the lowest normalized peripheral clonal expansion, especially among CD8+ T cells. After ivuxolimab, CD8+ T cells had more expanded clones than CD4+ T cells on average. The antigen specificity of the peripheral T cells that underwent clonal expansion was not determined. At doses from 0.1 to 3.0 mg/kg, clonal expansion was seen in both CD4+ and CD8+ blood T cells between baseline and week 6.

Patients with autoimmune disease history or receiving systemic immunosuppression were excluded from the trial. Peripheral blood for TCR sequencing was collected from all dose cohorts at baseline, on cycle 4 day 1, and on cycle 7 day 1. The samples were taken from a phase I, first-in-human, multicenter, open-label dose-escalation trial of ivuxolimab. The trial enrolled adults with locally advanced or metastatic head and neck squamous cell, hepatocellular, melanoma or renal cell carcinoma. Before TCR sequencing, CD4+ T cells and CD8+ T cells were sorted from peripheral blood as separate populations. To sequence the TCRbeta CDR3 region, genomic DNA was isolated from the sorted cells. The immunoSEQ Assay was used for sequencing of TCRbeta CDR3 regions. In its TCRdb copy, this immuneACCESS table keeps in-frame sequences only and misses some clones. Where compared with another copy, unresolved V genes explain less than half of these, and the others have no known cause. The sample contains roughly 76,000 clones, approximately 83% of them found a single time. The ten largest clonotypes hold 5% to 6.5% of the sample.

V loses 4 bases, J loses 1 base, and the germline ends lie 13 bases apart. Looking up the germline V gene yields CDR1 SGHRS and CDR2 YFSETQ. From the cysteine up to the phenylalanine, the CDR3 has a length of 15 residues. Only the CDR3 part of the read is kept: 45 bases, read in frame from the first base. The sequence was obtained from an adult with an advanced solid tumor such as melanoma, head and neck, liver or kidney cancer. The rearranged chain carries TRBV5-1 and TRBJ2-3, with the D call perhaps TRBD1 or TRBD2, each one matching 5 bases. The material sequenced was CD4+ or CD8+ T cells sorted from blood, taken in a trial of the OX40 agonist ivuxolimab. This receptor carries the CDR3 CASSPGAAGTDTQYF. The nucleotide sequence reads as follows: TGCGCCAGCAGCCCCGGGGCGGCAGGCACAGATACGCAGTATTTT.